The text below deals with one T cell receptor beta chain. Its target is not known. The data stem from a study of beta chain features in type 1 diabetes. Study details: Examination covered under 110 million sorted cells spanning all samples. Overall study findings and caveats: TCRB CDR3 length was moderately but significantly reduced in all four CD4+ subsets of Type 1 diabetes patients. The study found fewer insertions and more deletions at VDJ junctions in type 1 diabetes patients.

Cells sorted by CD45RO/CCR7/CD25/CD127/CD95/CD27 comprised CD4+ naive, central memory, regulatory and stem cell-like memory cells. Purity (above 95%) was reached by all sorted populations. All of the isolated RNA was reverse transcribed, so expressed TCRB transcripts were sequenced. Data came from immunoSEQ multiplex PCR; TCRdb stores just in-frame clones and leaves some out. The sample holds around 110,000 clones; about 16% are singletons and the top ten take about 2.5%. The V gene's germline CDR1 is MNHNS and CDR2 SASEGT. The length of the CDR3 is 14 residues. Deletions cut 1 base from V and 5 bases from J, with 12 bases between.

The chain links TRBV6-1 to TRBJ2-7; D gene uncertain. The receptor was isolated from a man under 40 with type 1 diabetes. Sequencing used central memory CD4+ T cells from blood. CDR3 nucleotides: TGTGCCAGCAGTGAAGGATGGCAGAGCCACGAGCAGTACTTC. This gives the protein CASSEGWQSHEQYF.